This T cell receptor (beta chain) was retrieved from a study of blood T cell repertoires in COVID-19. On the study more broadly: Sources were T cells, B-cell-depleted T cells, or PBMCs; the material itself was cDNA or gDNA.

Trimming at V came to 5 bases and at J to 0 bases, leaving 3 bases not matched to a gene. The germline V gene has CDR1 SGHTA and CDR2 FQGTGA. CDR3 length equals 16 residues. Some clones are missing from TCRdb's copy, which holds only in-frame ones; the method was immunoSEQ multiplex PCR. The sample consists of around 150,000 clones, approximately 80% of them appearing once. The source is a woman in her fifties or sixties with active or convalescent COVID-19. The sample was peripheral blood. V usage is TRBV7-3 and J usage is TRBJ2-3, with 12 positions matching TRBD2. CDR3 nucleotide sequence: TGTGCCAGCAGCCCAGGGACTAGCGGGAGCACAGATACGCAGTATTTT. Its translation: CASSPGTSGSTDTQYF.